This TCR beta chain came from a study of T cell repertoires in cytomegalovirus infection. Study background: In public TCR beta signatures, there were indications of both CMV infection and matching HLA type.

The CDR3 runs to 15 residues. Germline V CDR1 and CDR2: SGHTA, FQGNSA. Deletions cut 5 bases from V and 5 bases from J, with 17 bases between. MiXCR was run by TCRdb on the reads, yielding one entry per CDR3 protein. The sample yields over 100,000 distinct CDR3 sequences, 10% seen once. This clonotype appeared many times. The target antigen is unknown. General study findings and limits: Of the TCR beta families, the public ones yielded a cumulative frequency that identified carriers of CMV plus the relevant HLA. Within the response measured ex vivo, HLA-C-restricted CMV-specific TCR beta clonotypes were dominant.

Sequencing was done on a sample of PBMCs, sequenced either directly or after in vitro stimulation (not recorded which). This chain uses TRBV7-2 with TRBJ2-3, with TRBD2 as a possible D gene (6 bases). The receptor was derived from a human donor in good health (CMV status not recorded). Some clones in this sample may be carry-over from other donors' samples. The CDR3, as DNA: TGTGCCAGCAGCCCTGCCGGGAGCGTGGTAGATACGCAGTATTTT. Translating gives CASSPAGSVVDTQYF. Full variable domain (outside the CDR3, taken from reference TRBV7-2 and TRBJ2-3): GAGVSQSPSNKVTEKGKDVELRCDPISGHTALYWYRQSLGQGLEFLIYFQGNSAPDKSGLPSDRFSAERTGGSVSTLTIQRTQQEDSAVYLCASSPAGSVVDTQYFGPGTRLTVL.